One and the same sample provided the 26 T cell receptor beta chains below, sequenced in a study of T-cell reconstitution after alpha-beta-depleted transplantation in children. A library of TCRbeta sequences, prepared with unique molecular identifiers, was generated. TCRdb fed the PCR reads into MiXCR, producing one record per CDR3 protein. The profile shows some 590,000 distinct CDR3 sequences, roughly a tenth of them singletons. The sample was PBMCs from the stem cell graft donor, taken from the stem cell graft. The receptors originated from a human donor who donated a stem cell graft to a child with acute myeloid leukemia.

This sequence joins TRBV3-1 and TRBJ2-3, with D perhaps matching TRBD1 or TRBD2 (6 bases each). This CDR3 is built from 18 residues. CDR1 is LGHDT and CDR2 is YNNKEL in the germline V gene (reference sequence). Trimming cost V 11 bases and J 0 bases, with 27 bases left between them. The CDR3 DNA is TGTGCCTTCTGTTTAAGGGGGGCCAGGACCGTTAGCACAGATACGCAGTATTTT. This gives the protein CAFCLRGARTVSTDTQYF.

The chain carries TRBV6-5 and TRBJ1-1, with no clear D. This CDR3 contains 15 residues. Germline CDR1 MNHEY, CDR2 SVGAGI. Trimming shortened V by 5 bases and J by 0 bases, and 13 bases separated the two germline ends. CDR3 amino acids: CASSPRANVNTEAFF. DNA for the CDR3: TGTGCCAGCAGTCCCCGGGCCAACGTGAACACTGAAGCTTTCTTT.

The J gene is TRBJ2-5, the V gene TRBV20-1; 12 nucleotides agree with TRBD2. This CDR3 is built from 14 residues. Per germline, CDR1 DFQATT and CDR2 SNEGSKA (reference sequence). V was clipped by 7 bases and J by 4 bases; unmatched bases: 7. The CDR3 here is CSGRTSGILETQYF. DNA for the CDR3: TGCAGTGGGAGGACTAGCGGGATCCTAGAGACCCAGTACTTC.

This clonotype was observed a handful of times. The J gene is TRBJ2-5, the V gene TRBV7-9; no definite D call. This CDR3 has 15 amino acids. With 2 bases removed from V and 3 bases from J, the gap between germline ends came to 13 bases. Germline-derived CDR1 and CDR2 are SEHNR and FQNEAQ (reference sequence). CDR3 nucleotide sequence: TGTGCCAGCAGCTTAAGGCCCCGGGTAGAAGAGACCCAGTACTTC. It specifies CASSLRPRVEETQYF.

Many counts were recorded for this clonotype. The J gene is TRBJ1-5, the V gene TRBV4-3; the match to TRBD1 covers 8 bases. Germline V gene data show CDR1 as LGHNA and CDR2 as YSLEER. The CDR3 runs to 18 residues. The J segment lost 3 bases and the V segment lost 0 bases, leaving 10 bases of the junction unmatched. The CDR3 DNA sequence: TGCGCCAGCAGCCAAGACTTGACCGGGACAGGTTACAATCAGCCCCAGCATTTT. Residues: CASSQDLTGTGYNQPQHF.

In its sample, this clonotype was seen a few times. The gene calls are TRBV7-8 and TRBJ1-5, with 10 bases that match TRBD1. The CDR3 sequence is 15 residues long. CDR1 and CDR2 (germline): SGHVS, FQNEAQ. V lost 1 base to trimming and J lost 6 bases; unmatched junction nucleotides: 3. CDR3 loop: CASSLDGTGVQPQHF. The CDR3 nucleotides are TGTGCCAGCAGCTTAGATGGGACAGGGGTTCAGCCCCAGCATTTT.

The chain employs TRBV6-5 and TRBJ1-4; tentative D call: TRBD1 (5 bases). V lost 2 bases and J lost 0, with 7 bases in between. The CDR3 has 15 amino acids. The germline gives CDR1 MNHEY, CDR2 SVGAGI. The CDR3 DNA reads as TGTGCCAGCAGTTACGAGGGGTCAACTAATGAAAAACTGTTTTTT. It codes for CASSYEGSTNEKLFF.

The V gene is TRBV7-8, the J gene TRBJ1-2; possibly TRBD1 for D (5 bases). V lost 3 bases and J lost 6, with 11 bases in between. This CDR3 has 13 residues. Germline V gene sequence: CDR1 SGHVS, CDR2 FQNEAQ. The CDR3 bases are TGTGCCAGCAGCTTGGGCAGGGAACATGGCTACACCTTC. Protein: CASSLGREHGYTF.

This clonotype was seen just once. This sequence joins TRBV27 and TRBJ2-5; TRBD1 matches at 11 bases. The CDR3 covers 15 residues. V was pared by 4 bases and J by 5 bases, with 6 bases of the junction left unmatched. Germline-derived CDR1 and CDR2 are MNHEY and SMNVEV (reference sequence). CDR3 loop: CASSSPGTGGETQYF. The DNA of the CDR3 is TGTGCCAGCAGTTCCCCCGGGACAGGGGGGGAGACCCAGTACTTC.

At least ten counts were recorded for this clonotype. J is TRBJ2-7 and V is TRBV6-2 or TRBV6-3, with a possible D match to TRBD1 (6 bases). Germline V lookup: CDR1 MNHEY, CDR2 SVGEGT. V lost 4 bases and J 0 bases, leaving 19 bases between the germline ends. The CDR3 has 17 residues. CDR3 residues: CASSLSIGQIISYEQYF. In DNA form, the CDR3 reads TGTGCCAGCAGTTTATCAATTGGACAGATTATCTCCTACGAGCAGTACTTC.

This chain links TRBV6-2 or TRBV6-3 with TRBJ2-2; TRBD2 might be the D (6 bases). CDR1 and CDR2 from the germline V gene are MNHEY and SVGEGT. V was clipped by 7 bases and J by 7 bases, with 19 bases between them. The CDR3 loop spans 15 amino acids. The CDR3 DNA sequence: TGTGCCAGCACCCCGGGACTCCTTATAAGCGGGGAGCTGTTTTTT. Its translation is CASTPGLLISGELFF.

There are a few counts of this clonotype. The chain links TRBV7-9 to TRBJ2-7, with D possibly called TRBD1 or TRBD2 (7 bases each). Trimming left V 3 bases short and J 5 bases short, with 23 bases between. Germline CDR1 and CDR2: SEHNR and FQNEAQ (reference sequence). The length of the CDR3 is 17 residues. CDR3 loop: CASSFAGGDSYPHEQYF. CDR3 in DNA: TGTGCCAGCAGCTTTGCAGGGGGGGACAGTTATCCACACGAGCAGTACTTC.

This clonotype came up many times. This chain uses TRBV20-1 with TRBJ1-4, with 7 positions matching TRBD1. This CDR3 contains 15 residues. Germline-derived CDR1 and CDR2 are DFQATT and SNEGSKA (reference sequence). With 6 bases clipped from V and 0 bases from J, the junction kept 7 bases outside the gene matches. CDR3 protein: CSAQGEPSTNEKLFF. In nucleotides, the CDR3 is TGCAGTGCCCAGGGGGAGCCTTCAACTAATGAAAAACTGTTTTTT.

This clonotype was counted many times. The chain has TRBV19 and TRBJ1-4; D unclear. Germline V gene lookup returns CDR1 LNHDA and CDR2 SQIVND (reference sequence). Trimming removed 6 bases at V and 6 bases at J, with 8 bases between. The CDR3 consists of 12 residues. CDR3 region: CASRSRDEKLFF. CDR3 bases: TGTGCCAGTAGATCCCGGGATGAAAAACTGTTTTTT.

V usage is TRBV20-1 and J usage is TRBJ2-1; D is uncertain. Trimming took 1 base from V and 7 from J, leaving 14 bases between them. Germline V lookup: CDR1 DFQATT, CDR2 SNEGSKA (reference sequence). The CDR3 has 14 amino acids. The CDR3 DNA reads as TGCAGTGCTAGAGCCCCGCTGGGTGGAAATGAGCAGTTCTTC. Protein sequence: CSARAPLGGNEQFF.

The sample holds many counts of this clonotype. The chain recombines TRBV18 with TRBJ2-3; 7 nucleotides agree with TRBD1. V shed 2 bases, J shed 1 base, and the junction held 3 bases outside the gene matches. The CDR3 contains 15 residues. Germline loops: CDR1 KGHSH, CDR2 LQKENI. The CDR3 reads CASSPVTGGTDTQYF. The CDR3 DNA is TGTGCCAGCTCACCAGTTACAGGGGGCACAGATACGCAGTATTTT.

The sample holds a few counts of this clonotype. The V gene is TRBV20-1, the J gene TRBJ2-7; 10 nucleotides match TRBD2. This CDR3 has 16 residues. Germline CDR1 reads DFQATT; CDR2 reads SNEGSKA (reference sequence). Trimming took 3 bases from V and 2 from J; bases not matched to a gene: 10. CDR3 sequence (DNA): TGCAGTGCTAGGATAATAGCGGGAGGTATTACCTACGAGCAGTACTTC. The encoded protein is CSARIIAGGITYEQYF.

V usage is TRBV6-1 and J usage is TRBJ1-2; TRBD1 matches at 10 bases. The junction had 15 bases not matched to a gene; V was cut back by 5 bases and J by 9 bases. Germline CDR1 and CDR2: MNHNS and SASEGT. This CDR3 region has 16 residues. The CDR3 DNA reads TGTGCCAGCAGTAGAGATCCCGGGACAGGGGCACGGAGCTACACCTTC. It yields the protein CASSRDPGTGARSYTF.

This clonotype was counted between two and nine times. The rearrangement joins TRBV5-1 to TRBJ2-7, with 7 bases aligning to TRBD1. Unmatched junction bases numbered 8, after V lost 0 bases and J lost 5 bases. Germline CDR1 reads SGHRS; CDR2 reads YFSETQ. This CDR3 has 15 residues. Here the CDR3 DNA reads TGCGCCAGCAGCTTGGAAGACAGGGTAAACGACGAGCAGTACTTC. It codes for CASSLEDRVNDEQYF.

The chain links TRBV4-2 to TRBJ1-6; D uncertain. The germline CDR1 and CDR2 sequences are LGHNA and YNFKEQ. With 0 bases removed from V and 9 bases from J, the gap between germline ends came to 9 bases. CDR3 size: 14 residues. The CDR3 DNA sequence: TGTGCCAGCAGCCAAGAGGGGTCTCTTTCACCCCTCCACTTT. This encodes CASSQEGSLSPLHF.

The V gene is TRBV3-1, the J gene TRBJ1-2; no firm D call. The germline CDR1 and CDR2 sequences are LGHDT and YNNKEL (reference sequence). Trimming left V 1 base short and J 2 bases short, with 8 bases between. This CDR3 region has 14 residues. CDR3 loop: CASSQGAQNYGYTF. DNA for the CDR3: TGTGCCAGCAGCCAAGGGGCCCAAAACTATGGCTACACCTTC.

The rearrangement uses TRBV25-1 and TRBJ2-7, with TRBD2 matching over 13 bases. There are 13 residues in the CDR3. Germline CDR1 reads MGHDK; CDR2 reads SYGVNS. V gave up 6 bases and J gave up 5 bases; unmatched junction bases: 1. In DNA form, the CDR3 reads TGTGCCAGCAGGGGACTAGCGGGGCACGAGCAGTACTTC. It is translated as CASRGLAGHEQYF.

This clonotype was found many times. V usage is TRBV4-3 and J usage is TRBJ2-5, with 10 bases fitting TRBD1. Germline CDR1 LGHNA, CDR2 YSLEER. This CDR3 spans 14 amino acids. J was trimmed by 4 bases and V by 4 bases; bases with no gene match: 3. The CDR3 loop reads CASSPRTGGETQYF. CDR3 in DNA: TGCGCCAGCAGCCCTCGGACAGGGGGAGAGACCCAGTACTTC.

This clonotype has just a few counts. The chain combines TRBV6-4 with TRBJ2-3, with TRBD2 identical over 9 bases. Germline V CDR1 and CDR2: MRHNA, SNTAGT. CDR3 length: 13 residues. V lost 8 bases, J lost 5 bases, and 5 bases stayed unmatched. The CDR3 protein is CASLQREEDTQYF. In DNA, the CDR3 is TGTGCCAGCTTACAGCGGGAGGAAGATACGCAGTATTTT.

The sample holds a few counts of this clonotype. The CDR3 reads CASSFREGAGPQHF. CDR3 DNA: TGTGCCAGCAGTTTCCGAGAGGGTGCAGGGCCCCAGCATTTT. J is TRBJ1-5 and V is TRBV12-3 or TRBV12-4; D is ambiguous. Trimming shortened V by 3 bases and J by 9 bases, and 15 bases separated the two germline ends. CDR3 size: 14 residues.

In its sample, this clonotype was seen a few times. V gene TRBV7-9 combines with J gene TRBJ2-1; D is undetermined. The germline V and J ends were trimmed by 5 bases and 5 bases, with 13 bases remaining between them. Per germline, CDR1 SEHNR and CDR2 FQNEAQ (reference sequence). This CDR3 has 14 residues. CDR3: CASSASVYHNEQFF. CDR3 DNA: TGTGCCAGCAGCGCATCAGTTTACCACAATGAGCAGTTCTTC.